This TCR beta chain was retrieved from a study of T-cell reconstitution after alpha-beta-depleted transplantation in children. Broader study findings: The authors attributed T-cell counts and diversity one year after transplant mostly to newly produced T cells. Roughly two months post-transplant, alpha-beta T cells reportedly originated from several hundred graft clones that had expanded. Where some patients showed high TCRbeta diversity at day 60, it came from recipient T cells and thymic progenitors that had survived.

The CDR3 is 15 amino acids. CDR1 and CDR2 (germline): SGHDT, YYEEEE. Trimming pared 0 bases from V and 5 bases from J, leaving 12 bases between. This clonotype was seen ten or more times. Its antigen is undetermined. It was with unique molecular identifiers that the TCRbeta library was prepared. From the PCR reads, TCRdb called clonotypes with MiXCR, one entry per CDR3 protein. The sample shows about 200,000 distinct CDR3 sequences, approximately 7% of them seen only once. This chain joins TRBV5-6 and TRBJ1-5; D remains ambiguous. Here the sequenced sample was PBMCs, taken before TCRalphabeta/CD19-depleted stem cell transplant. The sequence was obtained from a boy between 2 and 10 years old with acute lymphoblastic leukemia, due to receive a stem cell transplant. The CDR3 sequence: CASSLGVQEDQPQHF. In DNA form, the CDR3 reads TGTGCCAGCAGCTTGGGGGTTCAAGAAGATCAGCCCCAGCATTTT.